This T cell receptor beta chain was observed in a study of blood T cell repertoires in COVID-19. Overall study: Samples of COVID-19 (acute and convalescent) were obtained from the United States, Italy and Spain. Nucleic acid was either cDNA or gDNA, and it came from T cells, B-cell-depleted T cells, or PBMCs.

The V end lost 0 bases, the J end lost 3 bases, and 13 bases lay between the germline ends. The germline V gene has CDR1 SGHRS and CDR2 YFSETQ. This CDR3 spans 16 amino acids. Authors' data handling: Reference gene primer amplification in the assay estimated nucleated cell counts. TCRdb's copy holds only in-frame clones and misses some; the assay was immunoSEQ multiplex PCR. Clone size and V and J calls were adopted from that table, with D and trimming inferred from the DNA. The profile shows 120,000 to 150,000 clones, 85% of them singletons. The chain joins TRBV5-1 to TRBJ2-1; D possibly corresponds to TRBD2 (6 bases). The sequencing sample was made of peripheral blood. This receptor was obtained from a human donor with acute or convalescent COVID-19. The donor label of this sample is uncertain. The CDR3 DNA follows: TGCGCCAGCAGCTTGGGTCCGGGAGCAGACTACAATGAGCAGTTCTTC. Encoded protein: CASSLGPGADYNEQFF. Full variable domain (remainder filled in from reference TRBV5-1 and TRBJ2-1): KAGVTQTPRYLIKTRGQQVTLSCSPISGHRSVSWYQQTPGQGLQFLFEYFSETQRNKGNFPGRFSGRQFSNSRSEMNVSTLELGDSALYLCASSLGPGADYNEQFFGPGTRLTVL.